This T cell receptor (beta chain) was recorded in a study of T cell repertoires in cytomegalovirus infection. Study-wide background: Selected CMV epitopes included recently identified HLA-C-restricted ones as well as well-studied HLA-B-restricted ones. Matching HLA type, along with CMV infection, was indicated by public TCR beta signatures.

In TCRdb, the reads were re-called with MiXCR into one record per CDR3 protein. The sample records fewer than 650,000 distinct CDR3 sequences, just under 40% being singletons. Germline lookup yields CDR1 SGHVS and CDR2 FQNEAQ. The CDR3 extends over 12 amino acids. This clonotype was found once. What it binds is not known. Compared with germline, one end of the junction differs, possibly owing to a read error. Findings and caveats of the study: Across the ex vivo response, the dominant clonotypes were HLA-C-restricted CMV-specific TCR beta clonotypes. Cumulative frequency of public TCR beta families picked out carriers of CMV plus the relevant HLA.

The chain links TRBV7-8 to TRBJ1-2; D gene uncertain. The sequenced sample was cultured PBMCs, obtained from culture after CMV antigen stimulation. The sequence came from a human donor in good health (CMV status not recorded). Some clones in this sample may be carry-over from other donors' samples. The CDR3 sequence is CTSSPVRVGYTF. The CDR3 DNA follows: TGTACCAGCAGCCCAGTTCGGGTCGGCTACACCTTC.